The 9 T cell receptor beta chains reported below all come from one sample, sequenced in a study of post-analysis software for immune sequencing data. Study-level findings and limits: Elevated frequency relative to controls characterized four or five TRBV segments in patients, TRBV5-6, TRBV5-1 and TRBV20-1 among them.

These TCRs' antigens remain unknown. The TCR beta cDNA libraries contained unique molecular identifiers. TCRdb fed the PCR reads into MiXCR, producing one record per CDR3 protein. The sample holds 650,000 to 850,000 distinct CDR3 sequences; around 46% are singletons and the top ten take approximately 4.4%. The sequenced sample consisted of blood. Source of these receptors: a girl aged 10 to 17 with multiple sclerosis.

This chain uses TRBV29-1 with TRBJ2-1; D tentatively reads TRBD1 or TRBD2 (5 bases each). V was trimmed by 7 bases and J by 8 bases, leaving 15 bases between them. The CDR3 runs 12 residues. CDR1 and CDR2 from the germline V gene are SQVTM and ANQGSEA. The CDR3 reads CSGVARGDEQFF. CDR3 coding DNA: TGCAGCGGGGTTGCTCGGGGCGATGAGCAGTTCTTC.

The chain combines TRBV20-1 with TRBJ1-5; the match to TRBD1 covers 7 bases. The CDR3 runs 13 residues. The V and J ends lost 8 bases and 0 bases, in that order; junction bases with no gene match: 4. Per the germline V gene, CDR1 is DFQATT and CDR2 is SNEGSKA (reference sequence). The CDR3 sequence is CSLGQSSNQPQHF. The CDR3 nucleotides are TGCAGTCTGGGACAGAGTAGCAATCAGCCCCAGCATTTT.

The genes are TRBV7-8 and TRBJ2-5, with 7 positions matching TRBD2. Trimming cost V 4 bases and J 3 bases; bases outside gene matches: 11. Germline V gene lookup returns CDR1 SGHVS and CDR2 FQNEAQ. CDR3 size: 16 residues. The DNA for the CDR3 is TGTGCCAGCAGCTCATGGGGAGGGCGGGAAAAAGAGACCCAGTACTTC. Amino acids: CASSSWGGREKETQYF.

The J gene is TRBJ2-2, the V gene TRBV6-5; D unresolved. The CDR3 consists of 16 residues. V lost 3 bases and J 1 base, leaving 12 bases between the germline ends. The germline CDR1 and CDR2 sequences are MNHEY and SVGAGI. CDR3 amino acids: CASSYVGQLNTGELFF. DNA of the CDR3: TGTGCCAGCAGTTATGTCGGCCAACTGAACACCGGGGAGCTGTTTTTT.

This clonotype was seen only a few times. This chain joins TRBV20-1 and TRBJ2-1; D might be TRBD1 (5 bases). The germline V gene has CDR1 DFQATT and CDR2 SNEGSKA (reference sequence). The CDR3 extends over 14 amino acids. V was cut by 2 bases and J by 8 bases, with 16 bases left in between. In DNA form, the CDR3 reads TGCAGTGCTAGATTGGGGCTAGTTGTCCATGAGCAGTTCTTC. It codes for CSARLGLVVHEQFF.

The V gene is TRBV3-1, the J gene TRBJ1-4; no reliable D call. In germline, CDR1 is LGHDT, CDR2 YNNKEL (reference sequence). Trimming cost V 1 base and J 3 bases, with 6 bases left between them. The CDR3 length is 14 residues. DNA for the CDR3: TGTGCCAGCAGCCAAGTTAACTCTAATGAAAAACTGTTTTTT. Protein: CASSQVNSNEKLFF.

V gene TRBV7-9 combines with J gene TRBJ2-5, with D perhaps matching TRBD2 (5 bases). The J call may be mistaken, given a closer DNA end match to TRBJ2-7. The V gene's germline CDR1 is SEHNR and CDR2 FQNEAQ (reference sequence). CDR3 length: 12 residues. The CDR3 DNA is TGTGCCAGCAGCTCGGGATACGACGAGCAGTACTTC. It encodes CASSSGYDEQYF.

This clonotype was counted only a few times. The chain has TRBV6-5 and TRBJ1-5; unclear D gene. Germline V gene lookup returns CDR1 MNHEY and CDR2 SVGAGI. V dropped 4 bases and J dropped 2 bases, with 12 bases sitting between them. The CDR3 spans 15 residues. In DNA form, the CDR3 reads TGTGCCAGCAGTTTCCAAGGGCTCGGCAATCAGCCCCAGCATTTT. The encoded protein is CASSFQGLGNQPQHF.

This clonotype was seen a few times. The rearrangement joins TRBV29-1 to TRBJ2-5, with D tentatively TRBD1 or TRBD2 (5 bases each). Germline V gene data show CDR1 as SQVTM and CDR2 as ANQGSEA. V lost 2 bases, J lost 5 bases, and 12 bases lay in between. The CDR3 is made up of 13 amino acids. CDR3 DNA sequence: TGCAGCGTTGAATGGGACCTGGCGGAGACCCAGTACTTC. Amino acids: CSVEWDLAETQYF.